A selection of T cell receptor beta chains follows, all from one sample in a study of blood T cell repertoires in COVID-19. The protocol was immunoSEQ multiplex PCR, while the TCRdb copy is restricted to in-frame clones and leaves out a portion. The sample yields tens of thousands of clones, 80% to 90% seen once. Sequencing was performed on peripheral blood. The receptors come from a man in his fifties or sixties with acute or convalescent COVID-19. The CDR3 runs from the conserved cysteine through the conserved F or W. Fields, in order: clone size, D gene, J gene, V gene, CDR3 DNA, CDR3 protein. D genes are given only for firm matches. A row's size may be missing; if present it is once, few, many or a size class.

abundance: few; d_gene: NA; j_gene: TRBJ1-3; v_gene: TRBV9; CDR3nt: TGTGCCAGCAGCTTCACCTCACAGAGCTCTGGAAACACCATATATTTT; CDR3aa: CASSFTSQSSGNTIYF
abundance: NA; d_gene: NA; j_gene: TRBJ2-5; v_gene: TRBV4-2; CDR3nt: TGTGCCAGCAGCCTCCAGACTATGGTTAGTTTGGAGACCCAGTACTTC; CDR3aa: CASSLQTMVSLETQYF
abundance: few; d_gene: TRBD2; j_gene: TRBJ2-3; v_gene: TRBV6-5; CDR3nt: TGTGCCAGCTCACGGCGGGAGCTTACAGATACGCAGTATTTT; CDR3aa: CASSRRELTDTQYF
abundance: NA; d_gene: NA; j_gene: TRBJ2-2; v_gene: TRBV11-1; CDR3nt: TGTGCCAGCAGCTTAGGGCTAGCCAGTAGGGAGCTGTTTTTT; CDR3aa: CASSLGLASRELFF
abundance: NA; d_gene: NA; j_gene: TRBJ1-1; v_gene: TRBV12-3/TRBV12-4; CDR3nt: TGTGCCAGCAGTTTATCGGGAAGGGAAGCTTTCTTT; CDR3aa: CASSLSGREAFF
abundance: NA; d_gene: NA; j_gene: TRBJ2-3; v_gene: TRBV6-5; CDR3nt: TGTGCCAGCAGGACGGAGGGCACAGATACGCAGTATTTT; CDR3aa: CASRTEGTDTQYF
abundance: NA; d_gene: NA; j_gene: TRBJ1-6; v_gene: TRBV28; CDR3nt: TGTGCCAGCAGTTCCAGAGGATTTTATAATTCACCCCTCCACTTT; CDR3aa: CASSSRGFYNSPLHF
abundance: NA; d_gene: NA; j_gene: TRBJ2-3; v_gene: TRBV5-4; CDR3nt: TGTGCCAGCAGCTCCCTAGCGGAGGGGGGCACAGATACGCAGTATTTT; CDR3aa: CASSSLAEGGTDTQYF
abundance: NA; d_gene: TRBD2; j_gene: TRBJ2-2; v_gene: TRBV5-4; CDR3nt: TGTGCCAGCAGGAAAGGACTAGCCGAGATCACCGGGGAGCTGTTTTTT; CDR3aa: CASRKGLAEITGELFF
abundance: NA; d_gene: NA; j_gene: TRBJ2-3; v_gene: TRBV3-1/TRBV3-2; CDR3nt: TGTGCCAGCAGCCAACTGACTGGCGGGAGCACAGATACGCAGTATTTT; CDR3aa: CASSQLTGGSTDTQYF
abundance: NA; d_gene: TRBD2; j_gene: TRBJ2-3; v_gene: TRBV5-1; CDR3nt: TGCGCCAGCAGCCGGACTAGCTTTGGGGGGAGAGATACGCAGTATTTT; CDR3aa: CASSRTSFGGRDTQYF
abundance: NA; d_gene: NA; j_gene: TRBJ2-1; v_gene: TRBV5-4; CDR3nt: TGTGCCAGCAGCTCTACGAAAAAGGGGGGGCTAGGGAGCTACAATGAGCAGTTCTTC; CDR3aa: CASSSTKKGGLGSYNEQFF
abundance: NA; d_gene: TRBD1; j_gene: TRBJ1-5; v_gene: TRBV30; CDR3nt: TGTGCTTCGGGACAGGGGATAGGTCAGCCCCAGCATTTT; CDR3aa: CASGQGIGQPQHF
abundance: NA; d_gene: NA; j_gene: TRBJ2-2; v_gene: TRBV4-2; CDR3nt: TGTGCCAGCAGCCAAAGCCCCCAGGGCGTCGGGGAGCTGTTTTTT; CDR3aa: CASSQSPQGVGELFF
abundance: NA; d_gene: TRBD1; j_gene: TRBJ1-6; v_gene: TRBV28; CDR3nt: TGTGCCAGCAGTTTGGTGGACAGGTCTTCACCCCTCCACTTT; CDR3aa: CASSLVDRSSPLHF
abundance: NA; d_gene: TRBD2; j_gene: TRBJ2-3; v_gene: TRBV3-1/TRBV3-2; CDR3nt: TGTGCCAGCAGCCAAAGCACCGGGACTAGCGGGACAGATACGCAGTATTTT; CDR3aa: CASSQSTGTSGTDTQYF
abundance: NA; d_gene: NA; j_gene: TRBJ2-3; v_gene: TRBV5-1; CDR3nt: TGCGCCAGCACTAATCGGTGGGCAGGGACAGATACGCAGTATTTT; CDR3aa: CASTNRWAGTDTQYF
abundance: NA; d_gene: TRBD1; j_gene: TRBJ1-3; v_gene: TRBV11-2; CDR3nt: TGTGCCAGCAGCTCCGCGACAGGGGACCTTGGAAACACCATATATTTT; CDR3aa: CASSSATGDLGNTIYF
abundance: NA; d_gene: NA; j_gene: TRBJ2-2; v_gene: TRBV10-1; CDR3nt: TGCGCCAGCAGTGATGTCGGTCGGGGAGACCTCACCGGGGAGCTGTTTTTT; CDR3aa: CASSDVGRGDLTGELFF
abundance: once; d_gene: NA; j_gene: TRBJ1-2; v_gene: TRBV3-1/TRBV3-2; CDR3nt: TGTGCCAGCAGCCACCGGGACTCCGGGAGGGGCTACACCTTC; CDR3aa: CASSHRDSGRGYTF
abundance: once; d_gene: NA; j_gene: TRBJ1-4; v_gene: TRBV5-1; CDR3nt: TGCGCCAGCAGCGCAGGGGTCCAGAGGGAAAAACTGTTTTTT; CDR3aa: CASSAGVQREKLFF
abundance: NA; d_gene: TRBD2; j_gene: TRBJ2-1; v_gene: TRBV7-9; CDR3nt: TGTGCCAGCAGCCCACCGGGACTAGCCTCCAGCGAGCAGTTCTTC; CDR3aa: CASSPPGLASSEQFF
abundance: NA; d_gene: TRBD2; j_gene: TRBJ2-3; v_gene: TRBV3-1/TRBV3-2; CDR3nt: TGTGCCAGCAGCCCGACGTCGCTAGCGGGAGGTAGGAGGAAGGCAGATACGCAGTATTTT; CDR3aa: CASSPTSLAGGRRKADTQYF
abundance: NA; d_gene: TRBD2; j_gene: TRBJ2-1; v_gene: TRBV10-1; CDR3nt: TGCGCCAGCAGTGTCCGCCGGGGGGGAAATGAGCAGTTCTTC; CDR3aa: CASSVRRGGNEQFF
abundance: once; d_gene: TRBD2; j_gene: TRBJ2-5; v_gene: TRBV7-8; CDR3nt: TGTGCCAGCAGCTCCACTAGCGGCTACCAAGAGACCCAGTACTTC; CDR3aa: CASSSTSGYQETQYF
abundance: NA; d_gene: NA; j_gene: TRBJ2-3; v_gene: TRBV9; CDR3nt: TGTGCCAGCAGCCGGGACTGGCGCACAGATACGCAGTATTTT; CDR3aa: CASSRDWRTDTQYF
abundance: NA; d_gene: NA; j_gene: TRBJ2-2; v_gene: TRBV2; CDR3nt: TGTGCCAGAGAACGCAACAGGAACACCGGGGAGCTGTTTTTT; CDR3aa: CARERNRNTGELFF
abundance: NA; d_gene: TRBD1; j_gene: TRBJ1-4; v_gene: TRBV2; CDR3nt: TGTGCCAGTCGACAGGGGACCCGTGAAAAACTGTTTTTT; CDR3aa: CASRQGTREKLFF
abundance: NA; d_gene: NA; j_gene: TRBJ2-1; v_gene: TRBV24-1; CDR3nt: TGTGCCACCAGTGATTTGCAGGGGAGTGGTTCTTCCAATGAGCAGTTCTTC; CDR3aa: CATSDLQGSGSSNEQFF
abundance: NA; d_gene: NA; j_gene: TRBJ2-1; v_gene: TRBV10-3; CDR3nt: TGTGCCATCGGGGGGTGGACTCCTGGGGATGAGCAGTTCTTC; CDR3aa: CAIGGWTPGDEQFF
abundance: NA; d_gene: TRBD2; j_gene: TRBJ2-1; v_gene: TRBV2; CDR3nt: TGTGCCAGCAGTGAATTGACTAGCGGGACGCAGTTCTTC; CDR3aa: CASSELTSGTQFF
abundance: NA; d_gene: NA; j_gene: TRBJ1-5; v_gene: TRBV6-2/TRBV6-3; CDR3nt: TGTGCCAGCAGTTACCGGGGGGGCAGTCAGCCCCAGCATTTT; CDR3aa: CASSYRGGSQPQHF
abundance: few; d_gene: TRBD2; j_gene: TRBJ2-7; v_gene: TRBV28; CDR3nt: TGTGCCAGCAGTGCCCAGACTAGCCCACATTCCTACGAGCAGTACTTC; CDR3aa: CASSAQTSPHSYEQYF
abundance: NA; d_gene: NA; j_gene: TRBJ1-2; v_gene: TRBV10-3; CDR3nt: TGTGCCATCAGTGAGTCAGGCAGGGGAGCGAATGGCTACACCTTC; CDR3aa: CAISESGRGANGYTF
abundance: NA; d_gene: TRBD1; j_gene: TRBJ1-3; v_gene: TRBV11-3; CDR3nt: TGTGCCAGCAGCTCGGGACAGGGGTCCGGAAACACCATATATTTT; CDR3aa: CASSSGQGSGNTIYF
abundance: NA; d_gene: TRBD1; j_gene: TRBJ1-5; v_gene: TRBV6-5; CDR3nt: TGTGCCAGCAGTTACTCCACGGGACAGACAAAGCATTTT; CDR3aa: CASSYSTGQTKHF
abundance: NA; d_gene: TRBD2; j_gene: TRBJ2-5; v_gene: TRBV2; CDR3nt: TGTGCCAGCAGCTCTGGGGGGGGGACCCAGTACTTC; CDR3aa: CASSSGGGTQYF
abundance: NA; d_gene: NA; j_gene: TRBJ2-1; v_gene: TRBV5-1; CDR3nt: TGCGCCAGCAGCTTGGGAGTGGGGGCATCTGGTGAGCAGTTCTTC; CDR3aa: CASSLGVGASGEQFF
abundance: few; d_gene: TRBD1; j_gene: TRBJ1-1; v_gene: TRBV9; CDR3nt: TGTGCCAGCAGCCAGGGGGCCAACACTGAAGCTTTCTTT; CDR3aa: CASSQGANTEAFF
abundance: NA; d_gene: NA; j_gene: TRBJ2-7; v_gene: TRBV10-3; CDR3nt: TGTGCCATCAGTGAGTCAAGACAGACCTACGAGCAGTACTTC; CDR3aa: CAISESRQTYEQYF
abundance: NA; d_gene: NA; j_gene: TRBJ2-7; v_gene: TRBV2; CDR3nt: TGTGCCAGCAGTGTTAGGGCTAGCCCTACCTACGAGCAGTACTTC; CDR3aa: CASSVRASPTYEQYF
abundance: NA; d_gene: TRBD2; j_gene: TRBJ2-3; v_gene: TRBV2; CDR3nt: TGTGCCAGCAGTGAAGCGGAGCTAGCGGGAAAGGGGACGCAGTATTTT; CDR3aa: CASSEAELAGKGTQYF
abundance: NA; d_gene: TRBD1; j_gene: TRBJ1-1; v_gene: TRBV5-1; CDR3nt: TGCGCCAGCAGCTTGGTAGGGGGCGCCTATTCTGAAGCTTTCTTT; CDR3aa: CASSLVGGAYSEAFF
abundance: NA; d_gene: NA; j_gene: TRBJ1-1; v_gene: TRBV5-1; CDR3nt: TGCGCCAGCAGCTTGGCCCTGGGGGGGGGCGGGAACACTGAAGCTTTCTTT; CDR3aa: CASSLALGGGGNTEAFF
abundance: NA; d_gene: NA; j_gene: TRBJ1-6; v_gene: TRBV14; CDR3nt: TGTGCCAGCAGCCAAGATGGAGACAGGAGATATTCACCCCTCCACTTT; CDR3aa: CASSQDGDRRYSPLHF
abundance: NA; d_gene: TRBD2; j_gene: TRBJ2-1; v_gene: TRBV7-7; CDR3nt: TGTGCTAGCAGCCTTAGCGGGGGCGATGAGCAGTTCTTC; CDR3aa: CASSLSGGDEQFF
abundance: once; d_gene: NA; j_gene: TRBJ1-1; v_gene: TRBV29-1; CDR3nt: TGCAGCGTTGAATCGGGACTGACGAACACTGAAGCTTTCTTT; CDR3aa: CSVESGLTNTEAFF
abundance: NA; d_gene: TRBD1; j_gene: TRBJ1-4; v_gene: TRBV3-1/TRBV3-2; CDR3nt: TGTGCCAGCAGCCCGGGACAGGGGGAGAAACTGTTTTTT; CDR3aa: CASSPGQGEKLFF
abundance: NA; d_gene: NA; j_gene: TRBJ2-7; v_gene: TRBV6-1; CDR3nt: TGTGCCAGCAGTGATAATCCCCCGTCCTACGAGCAGTACTTC; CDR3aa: CASSDNPPSYEQYF
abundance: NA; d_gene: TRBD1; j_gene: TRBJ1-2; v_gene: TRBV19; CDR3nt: TGTGCCAGTACCGCAGAACGCACAGGGGATACTAACTATGGCTACACCTTC; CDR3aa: CASTAERTGDTNYGYTF
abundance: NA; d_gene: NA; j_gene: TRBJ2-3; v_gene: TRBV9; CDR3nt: TGTGCCAGCAGCTCCAGGGATTTCACAGATACGCAGTATTTT; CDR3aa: CASSSRDFTDTQYF
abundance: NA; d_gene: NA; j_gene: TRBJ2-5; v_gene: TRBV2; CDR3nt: TGTGCCAGCAGGGCACAAGAGACCCAGTACTTC; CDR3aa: CASRAQETQYF
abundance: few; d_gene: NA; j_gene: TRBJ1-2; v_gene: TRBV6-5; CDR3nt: TGTGCCAGCAGTAAGACGACGGGATATGGCTACACCTTC; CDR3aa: CASSKTTGYGYTF
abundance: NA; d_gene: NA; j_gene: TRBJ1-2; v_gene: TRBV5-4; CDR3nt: TGTGCCAGCAGCTGGGGGGTAGGGAACTATGGCTACACCTTC; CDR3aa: CASSWGVGNYGYTF
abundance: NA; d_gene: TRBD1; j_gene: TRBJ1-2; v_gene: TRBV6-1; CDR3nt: TGTGCCAGCAGTGATTGGGGACAGGGTTCGGGTGGCTACACCTTC; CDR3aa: CASSDWGQGSGGYTF
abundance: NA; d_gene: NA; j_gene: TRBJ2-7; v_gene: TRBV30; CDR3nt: TGTGCCTGGAGCCCGACAGCGTACGAGCAGTACTTC; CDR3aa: CAWSPTAYEQYF
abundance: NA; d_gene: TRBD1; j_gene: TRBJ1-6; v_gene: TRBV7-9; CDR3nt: TGTGCCAGCAGCCTATTTGGACAGGGGGGATCACCCCTCCACTTT; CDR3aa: CASSLFGQGGSPLHF
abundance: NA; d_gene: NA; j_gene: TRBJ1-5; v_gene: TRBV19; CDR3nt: TGTGCCAGTAGTACAGGGGTGGGGCAGCCCCAGCATTTT; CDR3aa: CASSTGVGQPQHF
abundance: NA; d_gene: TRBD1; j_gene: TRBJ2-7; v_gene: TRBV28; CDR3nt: TGTGCCAGCATTTCGTTCGCCCCCGGGACAGGGCCCCTCGAGCAGTACTTC; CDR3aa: CASISFAPGTGPLEQYF
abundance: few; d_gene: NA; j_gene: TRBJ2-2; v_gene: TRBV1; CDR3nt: TGCACCAGCAGCCAAGAAGGGCTAGCGGGAGAAACCGGGGAGCTGTTTTTT; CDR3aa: CTSSQEGLAGETGELFF